This record concerns one T cell receptor (beta chain) sequence. The antigen is not known. These data originate in a study of STAT3 mutations in large granular lymphocyte leukemia. General study results and limits: In T-cell large granular lymphocyte leukemia, about half of patients showed multiple immunodominant subclonotypes.

Using immunoSEQ multiplex PCR, the repertoire was profiled, and TCRdb retains in-frame clones only, with some absent. The table records tens of thousands of clones, about 81% of them present only once. Germline CDR1 reads SEHNR; CDR2 reads FQNEAQ (reference sequence). J gave up 7 bases and V 1 base, and 11 bases lay outside the gene matches. The CDR3 length is 17 residues. The sample consisted of PBMCs. The sequence came from a human donor with T large granular lymphocyte leukemia. Some clones in this sample may be carry-over from other donors' samples. The chain uses TRBV7-9 and TRBJ1-5; 9 nucleotides line up with TRBD1. CDR3 in DNA: TGTGCCAGCAGCTTAGGAACAGGGGGCGAGGGAAGACAGCCCCAGCATTTT. It is translated as CASSLGTGGEGRQPQHF.